The TCR beta chain under discussion was sequenced for a study of Ad26.COV2.S vaccination and SARS-CoV-2 variants. Study summary: COV1001, an Ad26.COV2.S trial, supplied this vaccine-arm donor.

The treatment: around 19 received Ad26.COV2.S at low or high dose, single or two shots; about 5 received placebo; per-sample allocation not given. Repertoires come from day 63 after the first vaccine or placebo injection. The assay was immunoSEQ multiplex PCR, and TCRdb's table has in-frame clones only and misses some. The top ten hold 9.5% to 15% of the sample, which has hundreds of thousands of clones, over 75% seen once. The CDR3 spans 13 residues. V was pared by 4 bases and J by 4 bases, with 11 bases between. Germline V gene data show CDR1 as SGHNT and CDR2 as YYREEE (reference sequence). The TCR sequence derives from a person aged 18-60 years who received the Ad26.COV2.S COVID-19 vaccine or a placebo. The chain employs TRBV5-4 and TRBJ1-2; D gene uncertain. The starting material was peripheral blood, obtained in a trial of Ad26.COV2.S vaccine versus placebo. The CDR3 sequence: CASSGDGRYGYTF. The CDR3 DNA is TGTGCCAGCAGCGGTGACGGGCGCTATGGCTACACCTTC.